Following are 8 T cell receptor beta chains from one sample sequenced in a study of blood T cell repertoires in COVID-19. Clones were read by immunoSEQ multiplex PCR, and TCRdb kept only the in-frame ones, dropping some. The sample includes roughly 160,000 clones, over 70% seen only once; the top ten take 11%. The sample taken for sequencing was PBMCs or T cells enriched from blood (not recorded which). These receptors were collected from a man between 50 and 59 years old who had recovered from COVID-19.

This clone was recorded a few times. The CDR3 region is CASSQEISVYGYTF. The DNA for the CDR3 is TGCGCCAGCAGCCAAGAAATCAGTGTCTATGGCTACACCTTC. The chain has TRBV4-1 and TRBJ1-2; D unresolved. The CDR3 is 14 amino acids. Germline assignment: CDR1 MGHRA and CDR2 YSYEKL. With 0 bases removed from V and 4 bases from J, the gap between germline ends came to 9 bases.

As to this clone: This sample also contains other DNA sequences that code for the same CDR3. The rearrangement uses TRBV5-1 and TRBJ2-7; 7 bases agree with TRBD1. CDR1 is SGHRS and CDR2 is YFSETQ in the germline V gene. The CDR3 consists of 12 residues. The V gene end was trimmed by 2 bases and the J gene end by 6 bases; junction bases not matched to a gene: 2. The CDR3 DNA reads as TGCGCCAGCAGCTTACAGGGGCGCGAGCAGTACTTC. This encodes CASSLQGREQYF.

V and J are TRBV18 and TRBJ2-1; no reliable D call. The V gene's germline CDR1 is KGHSH and CDR2 LQKENI. Deletions cut 3 bases from V and 7 bases from J, with 16 bases between. This CDR3 spans 15 amino acids. The CDR3 sequence is CASSPAPGEENEQFF. The CDR3 nucleotides are TGTGCCAGCTCACCCGCCCCCGGCGAGGAGAATGAGCAGTTCTTC.

J is TRBJ2-3 and V is TRBV28, with TRBD2 matching 10 bases. This CDR3 region has 15 residues. V shed 5 bases, J shed 4 bases, and the junction held 6 bases outside the gene matches. The germline V gene has CDR1 MDHEN and CDR2 SYDVKM. DNA of the CDR3: TGTGCCAGCAGTCCTAGCGGGAGAATGGCAGATACGCAGTATTTT. Translated, it gives CASSPSGRMADTQYF.

In its sample, this clone was seen once. The chain combines TRBV18 with TRBJ2-5; 8 bases align to TRBD1. The germline gives CDR1 KGHSH, CDR2 LQKENI. J gave up 2 bases and V 4 bases, and 6 bases lay outside the gene matches. This CDR3 is built from 15 residues. The CDR3 sequence: CASSRGQGLQETQYF. The CDR3 bases are TGTGCCAGCTCACGAGGACAGGGCCTACAAGAGACCCAGTACTTC.

V is TRBV20-1 and J is TRBJ2-7, with 10 bases that match TRBD2. The germline CDR1 and CDR2 sequences are DFQATT and SNEGSKA (reference sequence). This CDR3 has 14 residues. V lost 3 bases, J lost 2 bases, and 4 bases stayed unmatched. The CDR3 DNA sequence: TGCAGTGCTAGTCTTACTAGCGGGGCCTACGAGCAGTACTTC. This codes for CSASLTSGAYEQYF.

The chain is built from TRBV19 and TRBJ2-3; D is possibly TRBD2 (6 bases). The ends were cut back, 7 bases at V and 3 bases at J, with 11 bases in the middle. This CDR3 region has 13 residues. CDR1 and CDR2 (germline): LNHDA, SQIVND (reference sequence). The CDR3 DNA reads as TGTGCCAGTACACCAGGGAGGACAGATACGCAGTATTTT. Translated: CASTPGRTDTQYF. Drawing the rest from reference TRBV19 and TRBJ2-3, the complete variable domain is DGGITQSPKYLFRKEGQNVTLSCEQNLNHDAMYWYRQDPGQGLRLIYYSQIVNDFQKGDIAEGYSVSREKKESFPLTVTSAQKNPTAFYLCASTPGRTDTQYFGPGTRLTVL.

The V call is TRBV18, the J call TRBJ2-1; TRBD2 agrees at 11 bases. Germline V CDR1 and CDR2: KGHSH, LQKENI. V trimming: 3 bases; J trimming: 5 bases; junction bases outside the gene matches: 3. The length of the CDR3 is 15 residues. CDR3 region: CASSPGLAEHNEQFF. The CDR3 coding sequence is TGTGCCAGCTCACCGGGACTAGCGGAACACAATGAGCAGTTCTTC. The full variable domain, with the rest looked up from reference TRBV18 and TRBJ2-1, is NAGVMQNPRHLVRRRGQEARLRCSPMKGHSHVYWYRQLPEEGLKFMVYLQKENIIDESGMPKERFSAEFPKEGPSILRIQQVVRGDSAAYFCASSPGLAEHNEQFFGPGTRLTVL.